This TCR beta chain was captured by sequencing in a study of vaccination effects on CD4 cells after COVID-19. General study findings and limits: Late post-vaccination, clones induced by infection and those induced by vaccine underwent marked clonal contraction.

Between days 9 and 11 of culture, CD4+ T cells were separated out. All study participants received two doses of BNT162b2 or mRNA-1273 vaccine. In the vaccine recipients, nucleocapsid antibodies were negative and there was no prior SARS-CoV-2 infection. Cultures got half-medium changes with IL-2 on days 3 and 7. CDR1 is LGHDT, CDR2 YNNKEL, per germline (reference sequence). The CDR3 is 11 amino acids. V was pared by 2 bases and J by 12 bases, with 7 bases between. The protocol was immunoSEQ multiplex PCR, while the TCRdb copy is restricted to in-frame clones and leaves out a portion. The sample has 70,000 or so clones, approximately 73% seen once. In regard to this clone: Antigen specificity is unknown.

This TCR was recovered from a human donor who received a COVID-19 vaccine. The J gene is TRBJ1-4, the V gene TRBV3-1 (or the pseudogene TRBV3-2), with a possible D match to TRBD1 (5 bases). The sample consisted of CD4+ T cells from PBMCs cultured without peptide, taken after COVID-19 vaccination. As DNA, the CDR3 is TGTGCCAGCAGCCAACGGGGACAACTGTTTTTT. It yields the protein CASSQRGQLFF.